The source of this T cell receptor beta chain is a study of control samples from healthy donors and cancer patients. Only in-frame clones appear in the TCRdb table, and some are missing; sequencing was by immunoSEQ multiplex PCR. The sample shows approximately 150,000 clones, around 88% of them seen only once. The V end was cut by 0 bases, the J end by 5 bases, with 16 bases between. The CDR3 has 16 residues. Germline V gene lookup returns CDR1 PRHDT and CDR2 FYEKMQ (reference sequence). The TCR originated in a young man in good health. Sequenced sample: blood. The chain is built from TRBV13 and TRBJ2-5; D call uncertain. CDR3 loop: CASSLGGSKGQETQYF. CDR3 DNA sequence: TGTGCCAGCAGCTTAGGAGGTTCCAAGGGTCAGGAGACCCAGTACTTC.